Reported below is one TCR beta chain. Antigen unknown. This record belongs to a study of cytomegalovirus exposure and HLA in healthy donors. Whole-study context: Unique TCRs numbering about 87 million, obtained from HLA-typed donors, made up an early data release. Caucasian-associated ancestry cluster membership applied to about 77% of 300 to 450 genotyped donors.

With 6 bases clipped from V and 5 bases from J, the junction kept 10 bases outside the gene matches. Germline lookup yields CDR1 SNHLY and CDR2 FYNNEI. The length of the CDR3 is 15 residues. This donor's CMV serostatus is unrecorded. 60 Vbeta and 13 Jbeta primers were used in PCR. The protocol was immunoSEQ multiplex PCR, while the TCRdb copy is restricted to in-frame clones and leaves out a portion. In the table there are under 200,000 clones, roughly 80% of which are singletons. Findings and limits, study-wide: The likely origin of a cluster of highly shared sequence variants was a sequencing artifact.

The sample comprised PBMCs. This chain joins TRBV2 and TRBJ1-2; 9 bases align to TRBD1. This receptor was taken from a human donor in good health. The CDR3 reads CASRRTGTGQYGYTF. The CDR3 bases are TGTGCCAGCAGAAGGACCGGGACAGGGCAATATGGCTACACCTTC.